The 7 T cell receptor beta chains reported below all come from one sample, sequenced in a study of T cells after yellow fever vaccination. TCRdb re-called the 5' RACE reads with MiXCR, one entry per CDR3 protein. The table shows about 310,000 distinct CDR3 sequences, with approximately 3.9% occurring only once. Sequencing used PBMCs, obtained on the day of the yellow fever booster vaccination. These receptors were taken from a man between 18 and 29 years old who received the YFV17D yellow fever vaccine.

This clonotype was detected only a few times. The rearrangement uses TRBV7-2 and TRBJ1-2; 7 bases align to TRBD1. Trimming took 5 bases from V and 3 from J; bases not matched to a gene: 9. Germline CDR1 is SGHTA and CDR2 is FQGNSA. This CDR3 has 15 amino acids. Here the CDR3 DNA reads TGTGCCAGCAGCCACGTTGACAGGGCCCACTATGGCTACACCTTC. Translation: CASSHVDRAHYGYTF.

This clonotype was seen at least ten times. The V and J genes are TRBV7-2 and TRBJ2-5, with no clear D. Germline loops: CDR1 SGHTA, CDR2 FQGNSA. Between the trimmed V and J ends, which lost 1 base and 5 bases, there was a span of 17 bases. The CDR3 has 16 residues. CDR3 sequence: CASSLVVGNFGETQYF. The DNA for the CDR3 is TGTGCCAGCAGCTTAGTCGTGGGAAACTTCGGGGAGACCCAGTACTTC.

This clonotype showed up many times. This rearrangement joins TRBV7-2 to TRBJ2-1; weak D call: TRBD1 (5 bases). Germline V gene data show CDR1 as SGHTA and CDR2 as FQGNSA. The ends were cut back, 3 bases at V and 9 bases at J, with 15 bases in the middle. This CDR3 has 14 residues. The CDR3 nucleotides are TGTGCCAGCAGCTTTGGGGCTCGGTATACTGAGCAGTTCTTC. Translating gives CASSFGARYTEQFF.

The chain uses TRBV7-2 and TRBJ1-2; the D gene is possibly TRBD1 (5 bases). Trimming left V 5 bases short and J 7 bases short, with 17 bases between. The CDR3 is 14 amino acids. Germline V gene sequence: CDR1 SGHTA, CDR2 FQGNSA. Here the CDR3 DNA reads TGTGCCAGCAGCCGAGCGGGAGGGGCGGCTGGCTACACCTTC. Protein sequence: CASSRAGGAAGYTF. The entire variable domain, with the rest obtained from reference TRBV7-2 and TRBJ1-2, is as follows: GAGVSQSPSNKVTEKGKDVELRCDPISGHTALYWYRQSLGQGLEFLIYFQGNSAPDKSGLPSDRFSAERTGGSVSTLTIQRTQQEDSAVYLCASSRAGGAAGYTFGSGTRLTVV.

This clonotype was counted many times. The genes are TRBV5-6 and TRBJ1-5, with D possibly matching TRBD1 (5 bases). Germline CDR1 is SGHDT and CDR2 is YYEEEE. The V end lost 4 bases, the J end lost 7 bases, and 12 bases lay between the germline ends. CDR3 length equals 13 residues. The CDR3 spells CASSKQGRQPQHF. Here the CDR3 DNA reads TGTGCCAGCAGCAAGCAGGGAAGGCAGCCCCAGCATTTT.

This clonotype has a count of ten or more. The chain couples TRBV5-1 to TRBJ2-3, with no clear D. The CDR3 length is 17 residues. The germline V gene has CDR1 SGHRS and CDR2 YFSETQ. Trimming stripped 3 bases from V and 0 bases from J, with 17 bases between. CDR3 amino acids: CASSSMPSRHSTDTQYF. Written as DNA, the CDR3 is TGCGCCAGCAGCTCTATGCCCTCTCGGCACAGCACAGATACGCAGTATTTT.

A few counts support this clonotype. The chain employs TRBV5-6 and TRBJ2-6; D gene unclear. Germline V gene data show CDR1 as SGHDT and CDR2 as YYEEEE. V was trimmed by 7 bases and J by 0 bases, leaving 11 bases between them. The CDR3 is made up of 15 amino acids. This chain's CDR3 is CASRFPGSGANVLTF. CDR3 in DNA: TGTGCCAGCCGATTTCCGGGCTCTGGGGCCAACGTCCTGACTTTC.